Sequencing of this T cell receptor (beta chain) was carried out in a study of beta chain features in type 1 diabetes. Regarding the study as a whole: Relative to healthy donors, patients appeared to have naive, central memory and Treg TCRB repertoires that were more similar. HLA influence on TCRB rearrangement stayed unresolved here.

Blood was collected once per donor into heparin, averaging roughly 0.12 L. CDR3 length: 18 amino acids. V was pared by 1 base and J by 3 bases, with 17 bases of the junction left unmatched. Germline V gene lookup returns CDR1 GTSNPN and CDR2 SVGIG (reference sequence). About this clone itself: Its target is not known.

Expressed TCRB transcripts were sequenced after all isolated RNA was converted to cDNA. Sequenced by immunoSEQ multiplex PCR; TCRdb stores in-frame clones only, minus some. This sample carries approximately 380,000 clones, approximately 16% of them seen once, and the ten largest clones take about 0.02%. This TCR derives from a woman aged 18-29 years in good health. The sequenced material came from naive CD4+ T cells from blood. The chain combines TRBV30 with TRBJ2-7; 8 positions agree with TRBD2. CDR3 loop: CAWSGGGRPGLAHYEQYF. The CDR3 nucleotides read TGTGCCTGGAGTGGAGGGGGACGACCAGGACTAGCCCACTACGAGCAGTACTTC.